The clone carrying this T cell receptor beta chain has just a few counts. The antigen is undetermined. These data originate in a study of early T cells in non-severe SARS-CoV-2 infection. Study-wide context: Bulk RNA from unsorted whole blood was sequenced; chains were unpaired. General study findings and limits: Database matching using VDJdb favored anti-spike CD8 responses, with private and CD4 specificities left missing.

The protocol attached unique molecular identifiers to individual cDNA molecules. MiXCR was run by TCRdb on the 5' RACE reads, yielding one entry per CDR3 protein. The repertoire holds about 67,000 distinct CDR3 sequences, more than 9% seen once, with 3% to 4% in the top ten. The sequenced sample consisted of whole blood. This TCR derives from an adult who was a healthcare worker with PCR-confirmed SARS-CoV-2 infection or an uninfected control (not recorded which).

The chain's CDR3 is CASNLGNTRAKNIQYF. The DNA of the CDR3 is TGTGCCAGCAATCTGGGGAACACCCGGGCCAAAAACATTCAGTACTTC. The chain employs TRBV12-3 or TRBV12-4 and TRBJ2-4; no clear D gene. The CDR3 runs to 16 residues. V was pared by 7 bases and J by 1 base, with 17 bases between.